Listed here is a single TCR beta chain. This specimen comes from a study of T cells after yellow fever vaccination. The wider study: Those fractions that held only low numbers of cells were prepared using the SMART-Seq v4 Ultra Low Input RNA kit.

5'RACE template switching generated TCR cDNA, adding a universal primer site and UMIs. TCRdb recomputed calls from the 5' RACE reads with MiXCR, one row per CDR3 protein. The sample holds about 260,000 distinct CDR3 sequences, 10% to 15% seen once. Germline assignment: CDR1 MDHEN and CDR2 SYDVKM. CDR3 length equals 13 residues. Germline trimming cut 8 bases from V and 0 bases from J; bases unmatched to any gene: 2. The sample consisted of CD4+ T cells sorted from PBMCs, taken 45 days after the yellow fever booster vaccination. The receptor's source is a man aged 25-45 years who received the YFV17D yellow fever vaccine. The V call is TRBV28, the J call TRBJ2-3; 7 bases line up with TRBD2. Here the CDR3 DNA reads TGTGCCAGCCATAGCGGGAGCACAGATACGCAGTATTTT. Translated, it gives CASHSGSTDTQYF.